This TCR beta chain was obtained from a study of control samples from healthy donors and cancer patients. CDR3 length: 15 residues. Germline CDR1 and CDR2: SGHNT and YENEEA. Trimming removed 4 bases from V and 8 bases from J, with 18 bases in between. The protocol was immunoSEQ multiplex PCR, while the TCRdb copy is restricted to in-frame clones and leaves out a portion. In the table there are under 4,000 clones, 70% to 85% of which are singletons. Sequenced: formalin-fixed, paraffin-embedded tissue. The V call is TRBV11-3, the J call TRBJ2-1; possible D gene TRBD2, 6 bases. This clonotype was sampled from a female donor with melanoma. Here the CDR3 DNA reads TGTGCCAGCAGCTCCGGGACTCGACTACACGATGAGCAGTTCTTC. Its translation: CASSSGTRLHDEQFF.